This TCR beta chain was identified in a study of blood T cell repertoires in COVID-19. About the research overall: There were acute and convalescent COVID-19 samples, and they came from the United States, Italy and Spain. PBMCs, B-cell-depleted T cells, or T cells provided the cDNA or gDNA that made up the material.

Authors' methods: By means of reference gene primer amplification, nucleated cell counts were estimated. Measured with immunoSEQ multiplex PCR; TCRdb has only the in-frame clones, and not every one. The V and J calls and the clone size are those of that table, but D and trimming were determined from the DNA. Altogether fewer than 65,000 clones are present, about 82% being singletons, with the ten largest covering roughly 18%. This clone was counted a few times. The V gene end was trimmed by 5 bases and the J gene end by 1 base; junction bases not matched to a gene: 4. Germline CDR1 reads SGHNT; CDR2 reads YENEEA. There are 15 residues in the CDR3.

The source of this sequence is a human donor in a cohort sampled during active COVID-19. The source material was peripheral blood. This chain uses TRBV11-3 with TRBJ2-3; 9 bases line up with TRBD2. In nucleotides, the CDR3 is TGTGCCAGCAGCCATAGCGGGGGCTGCACAGATACGCAGTATTTT. The encoded protein is CASSHSGGCTDTQYF.